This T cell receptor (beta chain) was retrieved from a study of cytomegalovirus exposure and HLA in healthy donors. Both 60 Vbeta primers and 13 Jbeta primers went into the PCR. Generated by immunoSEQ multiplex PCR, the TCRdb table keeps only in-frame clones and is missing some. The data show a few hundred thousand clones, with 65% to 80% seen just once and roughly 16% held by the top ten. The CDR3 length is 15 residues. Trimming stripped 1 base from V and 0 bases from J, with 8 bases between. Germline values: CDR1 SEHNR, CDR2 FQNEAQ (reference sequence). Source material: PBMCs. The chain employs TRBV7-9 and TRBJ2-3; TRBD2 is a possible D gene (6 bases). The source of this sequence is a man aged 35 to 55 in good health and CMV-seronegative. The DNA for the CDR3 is TGTGCCAGCAGCTTAGGGGAGGCTAGCACAGATACGCAGTATTTT. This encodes CASSLGEASTDTQYF.